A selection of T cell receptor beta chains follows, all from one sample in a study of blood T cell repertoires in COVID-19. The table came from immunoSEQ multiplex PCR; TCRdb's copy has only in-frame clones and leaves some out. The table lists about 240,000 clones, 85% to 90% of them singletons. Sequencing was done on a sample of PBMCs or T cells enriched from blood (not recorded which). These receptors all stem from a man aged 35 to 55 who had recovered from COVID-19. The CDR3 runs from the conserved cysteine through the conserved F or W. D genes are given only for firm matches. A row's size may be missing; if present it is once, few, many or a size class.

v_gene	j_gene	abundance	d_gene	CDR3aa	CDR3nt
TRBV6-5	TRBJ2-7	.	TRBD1	CASRRGQGPYEQYF	TGTGCCAGCAGACGTGGACAGGGCCCCTACGAGCAGTACTTC
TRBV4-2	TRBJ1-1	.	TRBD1	CASSRDRQKTGTEAFF	TGTGCCAGCAGCCGGGACAGACAGAAAACGGGTACTGAAGCTTTCTTT
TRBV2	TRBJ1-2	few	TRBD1	CAASNRDRDGYTF	TGTGCCGCATCCAACCGGGACAGGGATGGCTACACCTTC
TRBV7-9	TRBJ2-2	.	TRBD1	CASSLADRWELFF	TGTGCCAGCAGCTTAGCGGACAGGTGGGAGCTGTTTTTT
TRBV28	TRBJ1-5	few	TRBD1	CASSFHRGVGMYSNQPQHF	TGTGCCAGCAGTTTCCACAGGGGAGTAGGGATGTATAGCAATCAGCCCCAGCATTTT
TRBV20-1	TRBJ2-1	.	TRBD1	CSASLSGQGARNEQFF	TGCAGTGCTAGTTTATCAGGGCAGGGGGCTAGGAATGAGCAGTTCTTC
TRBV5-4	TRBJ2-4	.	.	CASSSPSEVIQYF	TGTGCCAGCAGCAGCCCTAGCGAAGTCATTCAGTACTTC
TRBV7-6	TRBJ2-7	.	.	CASSPSSNEQYF	TGTGCCAGCTCGCCTAGCTCCAACGAGCAGTACTTC
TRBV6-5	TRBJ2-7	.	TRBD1	CASSYEQGVVEQYF	TGTGCCAGCAGTTACGAACAGGGGGTAGTCGAGCAGTACTTC
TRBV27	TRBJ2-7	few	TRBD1	CASSTKGTGGYEQYF	TGTGCCAGCAGCACAAAAGGGACAGGGGGCTACGAGCAGTACTTC
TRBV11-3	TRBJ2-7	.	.	CASSLVLPPYEQYF	TGTGCCAGCAGCTTAGTCCTCCCCCCCTACGAGCAGTACTTC
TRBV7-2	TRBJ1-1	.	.	CASSLVSGIEAFF	TGTGCCAGCAGCTTAGTATCGGGTATTGAAGCTTTCTTT
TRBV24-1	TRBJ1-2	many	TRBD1	CATSARQGSYGYTF	TGTGCCACCAGTGCCAGACAGGGTTCCTATGGCTACACCTTC
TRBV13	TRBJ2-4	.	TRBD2	CASSFQAGSGGAKNIQYF	TGTGCCAGCAGCTTTCAAGCGGGGTCCGGGGGAGCCAAAAACATTCAGTACTTC
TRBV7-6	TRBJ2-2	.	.	CASRNPGIGELFF	TGTGCCAGCAGGAATCCAGGGATCGGGGAGCTGTTTTTT
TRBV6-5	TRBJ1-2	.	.	CASGNYGGGGGYTF	TGTGCCAGCGGCAACTACGGGGGCGGGGGGGGCTACACCTTC
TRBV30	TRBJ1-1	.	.	CAWSRGGPNTEAFF	TGTGCCTGGAGTAGGGGGGGGCCGAACACTGAAGCTTTCTTT
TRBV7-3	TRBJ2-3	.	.	CASSPFFTSDTQYF	TGTGCCAGCAGCCCTTTCTTTACTAGCGATACGCAGTATTTT
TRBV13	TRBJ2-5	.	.	CASSLGFVSQETQYF	TGTGCCAGCAGCTTAGGGTTCGTCTCCCAAGAGACCCAGTACTTC
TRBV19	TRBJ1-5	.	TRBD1	CASSDRGNQPQHF	TGTGCCAGTAGCGACAGGGGAAATCAGCCCCAGCATTTT
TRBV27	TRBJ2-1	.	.	CASNAYPTDNEQFF	TGTGCCAGCAATGCTTACCCAACAGACAATGAGCAGTTCTTC
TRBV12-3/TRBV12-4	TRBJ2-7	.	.	CASSLDSYEQYF	TGTGCCAGCAGTTTAGACAGCTACGAGCAGTACTTC
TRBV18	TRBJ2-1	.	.	CASSPTASNEQFF	TGTGCCAGCTCACCGACAGCCAGCAATGAGCAGTTCTTC
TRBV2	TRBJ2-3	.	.	CASSRSGTPRTDTQYF	TGTGCCAGCAGCAGATCCGGGACACCACGCACAGATACGCAGTATTTT
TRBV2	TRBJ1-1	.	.	CASRRQGTMNTEAFF	TGTGCCAGCAGAAGGCAGGGGACGATGAACACTGAAGCTTTCTTT
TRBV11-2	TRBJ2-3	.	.	CASSQHGGGASDTQYF	TGTGCCAGCAGCCAGCATGGCGGGGGCGCTTCAGATACGCAGTATTTT
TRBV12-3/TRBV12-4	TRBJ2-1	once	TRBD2	CASTGLASLGQFF	TGTGCCAGCACGGGACTAGCTTCCCTCGGGCAGTTCTTC
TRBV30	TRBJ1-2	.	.	CAWREQTYYGYTF	TGTGCCTGGAGGGAGCAGACGTACTATGGCTACACCTTC
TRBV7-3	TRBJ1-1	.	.	CASSEMAGAQNTEAFF	TGTGCCAGCAGCGAAATGGCAGGGGCCCAGAACACTGAAGCTTTCTTT
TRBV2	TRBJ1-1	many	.	CASNGQKGAEAFF	TGTGCCAGCAATGGGCAGAAGGGGGCTGAAGCTTTCTTT
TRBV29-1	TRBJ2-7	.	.	CSVEFQGRAYEQYF	TGCAGCGTTGAATTTCAGGGCAGGGCCTACGAGCAGTACTTC
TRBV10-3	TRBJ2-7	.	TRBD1	CAISETQTGTGANEQYF	TGTGCCATCAGTGAGACCCAGACCGGGACAGGGGCGAACGAGCAGTACTTC
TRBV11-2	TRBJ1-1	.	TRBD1	CASSQGQGLLGTEAFF	TGTGCCAGCAGCCAGGGACAGGGGCTTTTGGGCACTGAAGCTTTCTTT
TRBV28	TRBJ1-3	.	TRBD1	CASSLFGTAGNTIYF	TGTGCCAGCAGTTTATTTGGGACAGCCGGAAACACCATATATTTT
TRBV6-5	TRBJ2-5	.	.	CASQWTDGTQETQYF	TGTGCCAGCCAGTGGACTGACGGCACCCAAGAGACCCAGTACTTC
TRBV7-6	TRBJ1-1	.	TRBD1	CASSGNTGGAAFF	TGTGCCAGCAGCGGTAATACAGGGGGCGCAGCTTTCTTT
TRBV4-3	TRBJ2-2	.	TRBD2	CASSQVALAGGYTGELFF	TGCGCCAGCAGCCAGGTTGCTCTAGCGGGAGGTTACACCGGGGAGCTGTTTTTT
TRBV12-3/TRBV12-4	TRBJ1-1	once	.	CASSKNSEAFF	TGTGCCAGCAGCAAAAACAGTGAAGCTTTCTTT
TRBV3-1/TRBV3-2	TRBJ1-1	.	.	CASSQDGRPGEAFF	TGTGCCAGCAGCCAAGATGGCAGGCCAGGTGAAGCTTTCTTT
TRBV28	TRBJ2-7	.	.	CASRTSGVGVYEQYF	TGTGCCAGCAGGACCTCAGGGGTTGGGGTATACGAGCAGTACTTC
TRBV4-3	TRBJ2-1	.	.	CASSPFIGSSNNEQFF	TGCGCCAGCAGCCCCTTTATCGGGAGTAGTAACAATGAGCAGTTCTTC
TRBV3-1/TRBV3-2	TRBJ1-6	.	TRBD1	CASSLLLPGQGDSPLHF	TGTGCCAGCAGCCTACTCTTACCGGGACAGGGCGATTCACCCCTCCACTTT
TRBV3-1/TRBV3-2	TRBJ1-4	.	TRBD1	CASSRRGTNEKLFF	TGTGCCAGCAGCCGCAGGGGGACTAATGAAAAACTGTTTTTT